The rows below give T cell receptor beta chains drawn from one sample of a study of post-analysis software for immune sequencing data. In TCRdb, the PCR reads were re-called with MiXCR into one record per CDR3 protein. Of about 820,000 distinct CDR3 sequences in the sample, under 70% were seen once. Sequencing input: blood. The receptors originated from a girl aged 5-17 years with multiple sclerosis. Both conserved end residues are part of each CDR3. A D gene is named only where the DNA matches it firmly. Rows give clone size only sometimes, using once, few, many, or a class for an expanded clone.

CDR3 protein,CDR3 DNA,J gene,D gene,V gene,clone size
CSAKDSGRARETQYF,TGCAGTGCTAAGGACAGCGGGAGGGCCCGGGAGACCCAGTACTTC,TRBJ2-5,TRBD2,TRBV20-1,.
CASSPGLAGKDTQYF,TGTGCCAGCAGTCCGGGACTAGCGGGAAAGGATACGCAGTATTTT,TRBJ2-3,TRBD2,TRBV7-6,.
CASSYSQGAREQYF,TGTGCCAGCAGTTACAGCCAGGGGGCGAGGGAGCAGTACTTC,TRBJ2-7,TRBD1,TRBV6-6,once
CASSLALDTQYF,TGTGCCAGCAGCTTAGCGCTTGATACGCAGTATTTT,TRBJ2-3,.,TRBV5-1,many
CASSQEAGDSYEQYF,TGCGCCAGCAGCCAAGAAGCGGGGGACTCCTACGAGCAGTACTTC,TRBJ2-7,TRBD2,TRBV4-1,.
CASSPASGNTYEQYF,TGCGCCAGCAGCCCCGCAAGCGGGAATACCTACGAGCAGTACTTC,TRBJ2-7,TRBD2,TRBV5-1,few
CASSSLGQGHLFGYTF,TGTGCCAGCAGCTCCTTGGGACAGGGGCATCTATTTGGCTACACCTTC,TRBJ1-2,TRBD1,TRBV7-9,.
CASSLGLNNEQYF,TGCGCCAGCAGCCTGGGACTAAACAATGAGCAGTACTTC,TRBJ2-5,TRBD2,TRBV5-1,.
CASSLPTGVEQYF,TGTGCCAGCAGCCTTCCGACAGGGGTCGAGCAGTACTTC,TRBJ2-7,TRBD1,TRBV5-5,.
CSVLFRDRDPYEQYF,TGCAGCGTCCTTTTTCGTGATCGGGATCCCTACGAGCAGTACTTC,TRBJ2-7,.,TRBV29-1,.
CASSLGRPNYGYTF,TGCGCCAGCAGCTTGGGCAGGCCAAACTATGGCTACACCTTC,TRBJ1-2,.,TRBV5-1,few
CASTSGGIRNEQFF,TGTGCCAGCACGTCGGGGGGGATTCGCAATGAGCAGTTCTTC,TRBJ2-1,TRBD2,TRBV7-9,few
CASSEAWDRRTDTQYF,TGTGCCAGCAGTGAGGCGTGGGACAGACGCACAGATACGCAGTATTTT,TRBJ2-3,TRBD1,TRBV25-1,few
CASRGTANTGELFF,TGTGCTAGCAGGGGGACAGCGAACACCGGGGAGCTGTTTTTT,TRBJ2-2,TRBD1,TRBV7-7,few
CASSEGLEREETQYF,TGTGCCAGCAGTGAAGGGTTGGAGCGCGAAGAGACCCAGTACTTC,TRBJ2-5,.,TRBV6-1,.
CASSFPTGGEQFF,TGTGCCAGCAGCTTTCCGACAGGCGGCGAGCAGTTCTTC,TRBJ2-1,.,TRBV5-6,.
CASSPSSNGYTF,TGTGCCAGCAGCCCGAGTTCTAATGGCTACACCTTC,TRBJ1-2,.,TRBV5-6,few
CASSWGLAKETQYF,TGTGCCAGCAGCTGGGGACTGGCCAAAGAGACCCAGTACTTC,TRBJ2-5,.,TRBV5-6,few
CSVEWGRETQYF,TGCAGCGTTGAGTGGGGACGGGAGACCCAGTACTTC,TRBJ2-5,.,TRBV29-1,.
CASSQVRGGEQYF,TGTGCCAGCAGCCAAGTTCGGGGGGGCGAGCAGTACTTC,TRBJ2-7,TRBD2,TRBV3-1,few
CASSQEASGLSYEQYF,TGTGCCAGCAGCCAAGAAGCCAGCGGGCTCTCCTACGAGCAGTACTTC,TRBJ2-7,.,TRBV3-1,.
CASSFREESYEQYF,TGTGCCAGCAGTTTCAGGGAGGAGTCCTACGAGCAGTACTTC,TRBJ2-7,.,TRBV27,.
CSAKAETVSEALGETQYF,TGCAGTGCTAAAGCGGAGACCGTTAGCGAAGCCTTGGGAGAGACCCAGTACTTC,TRBJ2-5,.,TRBV20-1,.
CASRYRYNQPQHF,TGTGCCAGCAGGTACAGGTACAATCAGCCCCAGCATTTT,TRBJ1-5,.,TRBV6-5,.
CASTTGRKPETQYF,TGTGCTAGCACCACGGGGCGGAAGCCAGAGACCCAGTACTTC,TRBJ2-5,.,TRBV12-3/TRBV12-4,few
CSARVAGRDEQFF,TGCAGTGCTAGAGTCGCAGGGCGGGATGAGCAGTTCTTC,TRBJ2-1,.,TRBV20-1,.
CSVCTVGQGHEQYF,TGCAGCGTATGCACTGTCGGACAGGGCCACGAGCAGTACTTC,TRBJ2-7,TRBD1,TRBV29-1,few
CATRGGTSGPSTDTQYF,TGTGCCACCCGGGGGGGGACTAGCGGACCTAGCACAGATACGCAGTATTTT,TRBJ2-3,TRBD2,TRBV6-6,.
CASSLVEVSDTQYF,TGTGCCAGCAGCTTAGTTGAAGTCTCAGATACGCAGTATTTT,TRBJ2-3,.,TRBV7-8,.
CASSLALLGNSPLHF,TGTGCCAGCAGCTTAGCGCTCCTGGGAAATTCACCCCTCCACTTT,TRBJ1-6,.,TRBV7-8,.
CSARDQGLGGNEQFF,TGCAGTGCTAGAGATCAGGGGCTGGGGGGGAATGAGCAGTTCTTC,TRBJ2-1,.,TRBV20-1,few
CAISELREKTQYF,TGTGCCATCAGTGAATTACGGGAGAAGACCCAGTACTTC,TRBJ2-5,.,TRBV10-3,few
CASSLPTGGTEAFF,TGTGCCAGCAGCTTACCCACAGGGGGCACTGAAGCTTTCTTT,TRBJ1-1,TRBD1,TRBV11-1,.
CSAPRTSGGASSYEQYF,TGCAGTGCTCCCCGGACTAGCGGGGGGGCCAGTTCCTACGAGCAGTACTTC,TRBJ2-7,TRBD2,TRBV20-1,.
CSARDPTSSYEQYF,TGCAGTGCTAGAGATCCGACTAGCAGCTACGAGCAGTACTTC,TRBJ2-7,TRBD2,TRBV20-1,once
CASSIGQGTAYEQYF,TGTGCCAGTAGTATCGGGCAGGGGACGGCCTACGAGCAGTACTTC,TRBJ2-7,.,TRBV19,.
CASSLLGIGDNEQFF,TGTGCCAGCAGTTTATTAGGAATTGGGGATAATGAGCAGTTCTTC,TRBJ2-1,.,TRBV28,.
CASSTTPSYGYTF,TGTGCCAGCAGTACGACCCCATCTTATGGCTACACCTTC,TRBJ1-2,.,TRBV12-3/TRBV12-4,few
CASSVDGAKSYEQYF,TGTGCCAGCAGCGTAGACGGGGCTAAATCCTACGAGCAGTACTTC,TRBJ2-7,.,TRBV9,few
CASSPRAGQDILTQYF,TGTGCCAGCAGCCCGAGAGCGGGACAGGACATATTGACCCAGTACTTC,TRBJ2-5,.,TRBV11-2,.
CSSRTGGADTQYF,TGCAGCTCCAGGACAGGGGGCGCAGATACGCAGTATTTT,TRBJ2-3,TRBD1,TRBV29-1,.
CAISESIGLGETQYF,TGTGCCATCAGTGAGTCGATTGGTTTGGGGGAGACCCAGTACTTC,TRBJ2-5,.,TRBV10-3,.
CASSGTQGGDDYEQYF,TGTGCCAGCAGCGGGACACAGGGAGGGGATGACTACGAGCAGTACTTC,TRBJ2-7,.,TRBV21-1,.
CAISGSGSQLNEQFF,TGTGCCATCTCCGGTAGCGGGAGTCAGCTCAATGAGCAGTTCTTC,TRBJ2-1,TRBD2,TRBV10-3,once
CASSPRLAGIQYF,TGTGCCAGCAGCCCGAGACTAGCGGGGATTCAGTACTTC,TRBJ2-7,TRBD2,TRBV4-2,.
CASSRSGKGYEQYF,TGTGCCAGCAGCCGAAGCGGGAAGGGTTACGAGCAGTACTTC,TRBJ2-7,TRBD2,TRBV7-9,once
CASSPLGGPDQPQHF,TGCGCCAGCAGCCCTTTGGGAGGTCCGGATCAGCCCCAGCATTTT,TRBJ1-5,.,TRBV5-1,.
CASSYLGLAGVYEQYF,TGTGCCAGCAGTTATCTGGGACTAGCGGGGGTCTACGAGCAGTACTTC,TRBJ2-7,TRBD2,TRBV6-6,.
CSARIGTGVETQYF,TGCAGTGCTAGAATAGGGACAGGGGTGGAGACCCAGTACTTC,TRBJ2-5,TRBD1,TRBV20-1,many
CSAPPTPIPYEQYF,TGCAGTGCTCCCCCAACCCCCATTCCCTACGAGCAGTACTTC,TRBJ2-7,.,TRBV20-1,.
CSATSSRARTDTQYF,TGCAGTGCTACTTCCTCCCGGGCCCGGACAGATACGCAGTATTTT,TRBJ2-3,.,TRBV20-1,.
CATDRDGAGERFF,TGTGCCACAGACAGGGACGGGGCCGGGGAGCGGTTTTTT,TRBJ2-2,TRBD1,TRBV10-3,.
CASSLGGGQDNEQFF,TGTGCCAGCAGCTTAGGGGGCGGGCAAGACAATGAGCAGTTCTTC,TRBJ2-1,.,TRBV7-9,.
CASTGINEQYF,TGTGCCAGCACGGGGATCAACGAGCAGTACTTC,TRBJ2-7,.,TRBV7-9,few
CASSSGTSGKDEQYF,TGTGCCAGCAGTTCCGGGACTAGCGGGAAAGACGAGCAGTACTTC,TRBJ2-7,TRBD2,TRBV13,.
CASSLPAGASNEQFF,TGCGCCAGCAGCTTGCCGGCGGGAGCCTCCAATGAGCAGTTCTTC,TRBJ2-1,TRBD2,TRBV5-1,few
CASSPSGPGLAGHEQYF,TGCGCCAGCAGCCCCTCGGGACCGGGACTAGCGGGACACGAGCAGTACTTC,TRBJ2-7,TRBD2,TRBV4-1,.
CASSQPNRVGYNEQFF,TGTGCCAGCTCACAGCCGAACAGGGTAGGGTACAATGAGCAGTTCTTC,TRBJ2-1,.,TRBV18,.
CSARRRASNEQVF,TGCAGTGCTCGTCGTAGGGCTAGCAATGAGCAGGTCTTC,TRBJ2-1,.,TRBV20-1,.